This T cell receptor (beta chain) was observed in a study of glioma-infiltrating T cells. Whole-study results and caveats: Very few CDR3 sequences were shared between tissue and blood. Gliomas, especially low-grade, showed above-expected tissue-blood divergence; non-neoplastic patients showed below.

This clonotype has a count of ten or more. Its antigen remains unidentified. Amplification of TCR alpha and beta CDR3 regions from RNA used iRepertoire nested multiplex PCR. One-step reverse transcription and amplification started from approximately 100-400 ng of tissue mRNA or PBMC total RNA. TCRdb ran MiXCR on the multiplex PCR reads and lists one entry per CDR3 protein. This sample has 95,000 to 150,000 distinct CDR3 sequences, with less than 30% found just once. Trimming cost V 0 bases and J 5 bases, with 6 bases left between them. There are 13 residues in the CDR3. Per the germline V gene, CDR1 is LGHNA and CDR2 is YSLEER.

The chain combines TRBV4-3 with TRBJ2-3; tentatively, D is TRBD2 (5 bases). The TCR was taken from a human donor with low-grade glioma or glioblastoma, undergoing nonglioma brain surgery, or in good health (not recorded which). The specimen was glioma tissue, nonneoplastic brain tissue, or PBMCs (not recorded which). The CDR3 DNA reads TGCGCCAGCAGCCAAGAAAGCGGAGATACGCAGTATTTT. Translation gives CASSQESGDTQYF.